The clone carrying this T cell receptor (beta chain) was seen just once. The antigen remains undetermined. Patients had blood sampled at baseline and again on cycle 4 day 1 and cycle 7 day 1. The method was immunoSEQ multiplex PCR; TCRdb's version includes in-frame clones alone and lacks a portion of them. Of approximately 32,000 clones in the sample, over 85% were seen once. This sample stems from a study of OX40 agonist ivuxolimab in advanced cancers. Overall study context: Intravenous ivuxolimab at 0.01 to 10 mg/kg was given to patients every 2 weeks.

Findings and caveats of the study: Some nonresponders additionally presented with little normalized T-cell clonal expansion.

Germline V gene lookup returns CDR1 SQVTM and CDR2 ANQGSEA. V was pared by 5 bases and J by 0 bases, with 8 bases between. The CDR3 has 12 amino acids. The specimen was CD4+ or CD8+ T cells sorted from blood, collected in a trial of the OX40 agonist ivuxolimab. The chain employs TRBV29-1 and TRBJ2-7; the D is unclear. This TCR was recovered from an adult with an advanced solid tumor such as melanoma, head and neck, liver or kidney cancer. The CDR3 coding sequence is TGCAGCGTTAGGACGGTCTCCTACGAGCAGTACTTC. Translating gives CSVRTVSYEQYF.